Listed here are 9 T cell receptor beta chains from one sample, sequenced in a study of shared clonotypes between healthy human individuals. This table comes from immunoSEQ multiplex PCR, and its TCRdb copy is limited to in-frame clones, with some not included. The data show over a million clones, with approximately 68% seen just once and approximately 1.5% held by the top ten. The sequencing sample was made of memory CD4+ T cells sorted from blood. Noted subset: CD45RA-negative fraction. These receptors were taken from a man aged 18 to 30 in good health.

As for this clone: Mismatch with germline at one junction end may stem from a read error. The V call is TRBV7-7, the J call TRBJ2-3; possible D gene TRBD2, 7 bases. Germline CDR1 is SSHAT and CDR2 is FNYEAQ (reference sequence). CDR3 size: 14 residues. The CDR3 bases are TGTGCTAGCAGCTTGGGGGGGGCAGGCGATACGCAGTATTTT. This codes for CASSLGGAGDTQYF. The entire variable domain, with the rest obtained from reference TRBV7-7 and TRBJ2-3, is as follows: GAGVSQSPRYKVTKRGQDVTLRCDPISSHATLYWYQQALGQGPEFLTYFNYEAQPDKSGLPSDRFSAERPEGSISTLTIQRTEQRDSAMYRCASSLGGAGDTQYFGPGTRLTVL.

J is TRBJ2-3 and V is TRBV11-2; TRBD2 is a possible D gene (6 bases). This CDR3 spans 13 amino acids. V was cut by 3 bases and J by 4 bases, with 8 bases left in between. The germline gives CDR1 SGHAT, CDR2 FQNNGV. CDR3 residues: CASSLGGADTQYF. In DNA, the CDR3 is TGTGCCAGCAGCTTGGGGGGAGCAGATACGCAGTATTTT.

The table lists this clone with a count of one. The chain combines TRBV29-1 with TRBJ1-2, with D possibly being TRBD1 (5 bases). Germline V gene lookup returns CDR1 SQVTM and CDR2 ANQGSEA. CDR3 length: 13 amino acids. Trimming took off 6 bases at V and 4 bases at J, with 15 bases between the two ends. In nucleotides, the CDR3 is TGCAGCGTAGGGTCAGGGTCGGCCTATGGCTACACCTTC. The encoded protein is CSVGSGSAYGYTF.

This clone has a single count. CDR3 nucleotides: TGTGCCAGCAGTCCGGACAGTAGCAATCAGCCCCAGCATTTT. This codes for CASSPDSSNQPQHF. The chain employs TRBV6-1 and TRBJ1-5; D possibly corresponds to TRBD1 (6 bases). There are 14 residues in the CDR3. V lost 5 bases and J 0 bases, leaving 8 bases between the germline ends. Germline V CDR1 and CDR2: MNHNS, SASEGT.

The chain links TRBV9 to TRBJ2-1, with D unclear. This CDR3 has 15 amino acids. From germline, CDR1 is SGDLS and CDR2 YYNGEE. Trimming took 0 bases from V and 9 from J, leaving 16 bases between them. In DNA, the CDR3 is TGTGCCAGCAGCGTAGCTACTTGGACCGACGGTGAGCAGTTCTTC. Translation gives CASSVATWTDGEQFF.

The chain employs TRBV6-1 and TRBJ2-7; the match to TRBD1 covers 9 bases. The trim removed 6 bases at V and 2 bases at J, leaving 5 bases unmatched. Germline assignment: CDR1 MNHNS and CDR2 SASEGT. This CDR3 comprises 14 residues. The CDR3 reads CASRGTGRTYEQYF. The CDR3 DNA reads as TGTGCCAGCAGAGGGACAGGGAGGACCTACGAGCAGTACTTC.

The chain recombines TRBV5-1 with TRBJ1-1; 7 bases align to TRBD1. Trimming cost V 4 bases and J 0 bases; bases outside gene matches: 9. Germline V gene lookup returns CDR1 SGHRS and CDR2 YFSETQ. CDR3 length: 16 amino acids. The CDR3 DNA sequence: TGCGCCAGCAGCCCCCGGGACAGTTATTTGAACACTGAAGCTTTCTTT. Its translation: CASSPRDSYLNTEAFF.

The gene calls are TRBV7-2 and TRBJ1-6; D gene unclear. V lost 0 bases and J 7 bases, leaving 10 bases between the germline ends. This CDR3 is built from 15 residues. From germline, CDR1 is SGHTA and CDR2 FQGNSA. CDR3 loop: CASSLAPGMNSPLHF. CDR3 nucleotides: TGTGCCAGCAGCTTAGCCCCGGGGATGAATTCACCCCTCCACTTT.

In nucleotides, the CDR3 is TGTGCCAGCAGCCAAAATTCAGGGAGCTCCTATAATTCACCCCTCCACTTT. Its protein is CASSQNSGSSYNSPLHF. V gene TRBV14 combines with J gene TRBJ1-6; a possible D gene is TRBD1 (5 bases). The CDR3 is made up of 17 amino acids. With 2 bases removed from V and 0 bases from J, the gap between germline ends came to 11 bases. Germline values: CDR1 SGHDN, CDR2 FVKESK.